Shown below are 16 T cell receptor beta chains from a single sample sequenced in a study of blood T cell repertoires in COVID-19 (dated by TCRdb to about 2020). The library was obtained by the immunoSEQ multiplex PCR assay. In TCRdb, the immuneACCESS table is reduced to in-frame sequences with V and J assigned. These tables do not hold every clone; where another copy was compared, an unresolved V gene accounts for under half, and the others remain unexplained. The sample has under 150,000 clones on record, around four fifths of them singletons. About 3% of the sample comes from the top ten. Material: peripheral blood. All receptors derive from a woman aged 40 to 50 with active or convalescent COVID-19.

The chain carries TRBV24-1 and TRBJ2-3; 10 positions match TRBD2. Germline assignment: CDR1 KGHDR and CDR2 SFDVKD. The V gene end was trimmed by 7 bases and the J gene end by 2 bases; junction bases not matched to a gene: 11. The CDR3 loop spans 17 amino acids. CDR3 in DNA: TGTGCCACCAGGCCCAGCGGGGGGGCGCCCAACACAGATACGCAGTATTTT. The encoded protein is CATRPSGGAPNTDTQYF.

This clone was counted once. The CDR3 DNA reads as TGTGCCAGCAGCCAGGACAGGGTAAACGGCTACACCTTC. Translation gives CASSQDRVNGYTF. The rearrangement joins TRBV3-1 (or the pseudogene TRBV3-2) to TRBJ1-2; 8 bases line up with TRBD1. The CDR3 length is 13 residues. Germline V lookup: CDR1 LGHDT, CDR2 YNNKEL (reference sequence). With V trimmed by 3 bases and J by 8 bases, 5 bases remained unmatched.

The genes are TRBV7-9 and TRBJ1-3, with D unclear. V was pared by 5 bases and J by 2 bases, with 7 bases between. This CDR3 is 13 amino acids long. CDR1 SEHNR and CDR2 FQNEAQ come from the germline V gene (reference sequence). The CDR3 spells CASSLAAGNTIYF. The CDR3 DNA reads TGTGCCAGCAGCCTCGCGGCTGGAAACACCATATATTTT. The entire variable domain, with the rest obtained from reference TRBV7-9 and TRBJ1-3, is as follows: DTGVSQNPRHKITKRGQNVTFRCDPISEHNRLYWYRQTLGQGPEFLTYFQNEAQLEKSRLLSDRFSAERPKGSFSTLEIQRTEQGDSAMYLCASSLAAGNTIYFGEGSWLTVV.

The genes are TRBV10-2 and TRBJ2-7; 7 bases are a match to TRBD1. V gave up 0 bases and J gave up 5 bases; unmatched junction bases: 1. CDR1 is WSHSY and CDR2 is SAAADI in the germline V gene. This CDR3 spans 13 amino acids. The CDR3 DNA reads TGCGCCAGCAGTGAGTCGAGGGGGCACGAGCAGTACTTC. It yields the protein CASSESRGHEQYF.

This chain joins TRBV7-2 and TRBJ2-1; 14 positions match TRBD2. The CDR3 runs 15 residues. The germline gives CDR1 SGHTA, CDR2 FQGNSA. J was trimmed by 6 bases and V by 5 bases; bases with no gene match: 3. The DNA for the CDR3 is TGTGCCAGCAGCGCGACTAGCGGGAGGGCCAATGAGCAGTTCTTC. Translation: CASSATSGRANEQFF.

To note about this clone: Other DNA variants within this sample encode the same CDR3. The V and J genes are TRBV28 and TRBJ1-2; 7 nucleotides match TRBD1. The CDR3 contains 13 residues. Losses at the gene ends were 5 bases for V and 5 bases for J; bases not matched to a gene: 5. The germline gives CDR1 MDHEN, CDR2 SYDVKM. The CDR3 sequence is CASSPDRVYGYTF. CDR3 DNA: TGTGCCAGCAGTCCAGACAGGGTGTATGGCTACACCTTC.

This clone was recorded once. The chain joins TRBV28 to TRBJ1-4; D perhaps matches TRBD1 (5 bases). Trimming cost V 1 base and J 1 base, with 13 bases left between them. The germline V gene encodes CDR1 MDHEN and CDR2 SYDVKM. This CDR3 is 17 amino acids long. CDR3 in DNA: TGTGCCAGCAGTTTATTCTTCGCCAGGGTAACTAATGAAAAACTGTTTTTT. Its protein product is CASSLFFARVTNEKLFF.

The chain couples TRBV5-6 to TRBJ1-1, with D maybe TRBD1 (6 bases). V was pared by 4 bases and J by 3 bases, with 13 bases between. Germline V lookup: CDR1 SGHDT, CDR2 YYEEEE. CDR3 size: 14 residues. CDR3 loop: CASSVGGGYTEAFF. CDR3 DNA sequence: TGTGCCAGCAGCGTAGGGGGAGGGTACACTGAAGCTTTCTTT. Together with reference TRBV5-6 and TRBJ1-1, the CDR3 gives the full variable domain: DAGVTQSPTHLIKTRGQQVTLRCSPKSGHDTVSWYQQALGQGPQFIFQYYEEEERQRGNFPDRFSGHQFPNYSSELNVNALLLGDSALYLCASSVGGGYTEAFFGQGTRLTVV.

The gene calls are TRBV27 and TRBJ1-3; 8 bases are shared with TRBD1. This CDR3 is built from 15 residues. The V and J ends lost 3 bases and 4 bases, in that order; junction bases with no gene match: 5. CDR1 is MNHEY and CDR2 is SMNVEV in the germline V gene (reference sequence). CDR3 DNA sequence: TGTGCCAGCAGTTTTTTGTCAGGGGGCGGAAACACCATATATTTT. Encoded protein: CASSFLSGGGNTIYF.

The chain links TRBV7-9 to TRBJ2-7; 7 positions agree with TRBD1. Trimming cost V 6 bases and J 6 bases; bases outside gene matches: 8. The germline CDR1 and CDR2 sequences are SEHNR and FQNEAQ (reference sequence). This CDR3 has 13 amino acids. The CDR3 DNA follows: TGTGCCAGCAGTGACAGGGTAAAGGGCGAGCAGTACTTC. Protein product: CASSDRVKGEQYF.

The chain recombines TRBV28 with TRBJ1-1; D might be TRBD1 (5 bases). CDR3 size: 16 residues. With 3 bases removed from V and 1 base from J, the gap between germline ends came to 15 bases. CDR1 is MDHEN and CDR2 is SYDVKM in the germline V gene. CDR3 sequence: CASSFGGTGPNTEAFF. CDR3 in DNA: TGTGCCAGCAGTTTCGGGGGTACGGGGCCGAACACTGAAGCTTTCTTT.

The chain has TRBV3-1 (or the pseudogene TRBV3-2) and TRBJ1-2, with TRBD1 matching over 7 bases. Unmatched junction bases numbered 4, after V lost 1 base and J lost 8 bases. The germline CDR1 and CDR2 sequences are LGHDT and YNNKEL (reference sequence). CDR3 length equals 13 residues. CDR3 coding DNA: TGTGCCAGCAGCCAAGCACACAGGGGAGGCTACACCTTC. Its translation: CASSQAHRGGYTF.

The gene calls are TRBV27 and TRBJ1-4; the match to TRBD1 covers 7 bases. The germline CDR1 and CDR2 sequences are MNHEY and SMNVEV (reference sequence). The CDR3 covers 15 residues. Trimming removed 6 bases from V and 4 bases from J; junction bases left unmatched: 8. CDR3 sequence (DNA): TGTGCCAGCAGCCGACAGGGCCGCGGTAATGAAAAACTGTTTTTT. Its translation is CASSRQGRGNEKLFF.

J is TRBJ1-2 and V is TRBV24-1; D unresolved. This CDR3 has 12 amino acids. Trimming shortened V by 4 bases and J by 3 bases, and 5 bases separated the two germline ends. Germline V lookup: CDR1 KGHDR, CDR2 SFDVKD. The CDR3, as DNA: TGTGCCACCAGTGACCTATACTATGGCTACACCTTC. It specifies CATSDLYYGYTF.

The chain is built from TRBV30 and TRBJ2-6, with a tentative D call TRBD2 (6 bases). This CDR3 has 13 amino acids. Germline V gene lookup returns CDR1 GTSNPN and CDR2 SVGIG (reference sequence). V was pared by 8 bases and J by 4 bases, with 12 bases between. CDR3 nucleotide sequence: TGTGCCGGGCGGGGCAAAGGGGCCAACGTCCTGACTTTC. Protein product: CAGRGKGANVLTF.

The rearrangement joins TRBV5-1 to TRBJ1-2; no clear D. The V end lost 0 bases, the J end lost 2 bases, and 11 bases lay between the germline ends. There are 15 residues in the CDR3. Germline V gene lookup returns CDR1 SGHRS and CDR2 YFSETQ. The CDR3 loop reads CASSLDSSMNYGYTF. DNA of the CDR3: TGCGCCAGCAGCTTGGATTCCAGTATGAACTATGGCTACACCTTC.